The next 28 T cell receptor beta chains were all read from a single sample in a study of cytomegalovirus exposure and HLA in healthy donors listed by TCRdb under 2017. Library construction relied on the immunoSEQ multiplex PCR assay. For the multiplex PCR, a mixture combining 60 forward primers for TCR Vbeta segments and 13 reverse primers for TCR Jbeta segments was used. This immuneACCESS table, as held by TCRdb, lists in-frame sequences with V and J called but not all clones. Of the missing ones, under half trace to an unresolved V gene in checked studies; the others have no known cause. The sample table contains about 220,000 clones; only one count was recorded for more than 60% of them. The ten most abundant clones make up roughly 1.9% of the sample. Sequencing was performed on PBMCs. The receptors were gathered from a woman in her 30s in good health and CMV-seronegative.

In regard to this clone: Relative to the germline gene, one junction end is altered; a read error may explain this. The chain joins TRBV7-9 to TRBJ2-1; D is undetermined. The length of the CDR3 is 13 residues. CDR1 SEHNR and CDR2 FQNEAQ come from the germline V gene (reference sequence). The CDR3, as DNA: TGTTCCAGCAGCTCTTACCGGCAGGATGAGCAGTTCTTC. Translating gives CSSSSYRQDEQFF.

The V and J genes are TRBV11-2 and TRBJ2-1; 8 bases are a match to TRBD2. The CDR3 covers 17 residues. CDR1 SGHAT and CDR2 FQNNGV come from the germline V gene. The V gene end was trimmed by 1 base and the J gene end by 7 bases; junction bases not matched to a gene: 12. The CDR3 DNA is TGTGCCAGCAGCTTAGGTTTGACGGGAGGGATAGGTAATGAGCAGTTCTTC. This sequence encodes CASSLGLTGGIGNEQFF.

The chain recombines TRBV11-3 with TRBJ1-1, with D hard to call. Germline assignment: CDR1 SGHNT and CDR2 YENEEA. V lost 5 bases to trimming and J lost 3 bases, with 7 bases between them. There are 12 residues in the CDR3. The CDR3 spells CASSRVDTEAFF. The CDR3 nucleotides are TGTGCCAGCAGCCGCGTCGACACTGAAGCTTTCTTT.

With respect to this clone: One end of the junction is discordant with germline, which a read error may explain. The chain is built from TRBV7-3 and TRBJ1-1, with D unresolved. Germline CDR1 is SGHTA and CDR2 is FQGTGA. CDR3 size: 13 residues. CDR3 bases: TGTGCCAGCAGCTTAACGTCCCACAGTGAAGCCTTCTTT. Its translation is CASSLTSHSEAFF.

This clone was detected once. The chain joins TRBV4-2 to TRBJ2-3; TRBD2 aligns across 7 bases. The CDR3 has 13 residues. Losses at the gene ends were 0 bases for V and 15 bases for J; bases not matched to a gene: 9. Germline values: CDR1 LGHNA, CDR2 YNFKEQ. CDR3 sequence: CASSQDLAGEEYF. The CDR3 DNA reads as TGTGCCAGCAGCCAAGATCTGGCGGGGGAGGAATATTTT.

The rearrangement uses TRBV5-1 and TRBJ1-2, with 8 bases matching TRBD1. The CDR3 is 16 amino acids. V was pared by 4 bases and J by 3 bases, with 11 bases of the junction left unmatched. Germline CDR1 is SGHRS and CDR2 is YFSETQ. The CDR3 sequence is CASSPRTGPLDYGYTF. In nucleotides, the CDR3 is TGCGCCAGCAGCCCCCGGACAGGGCCTTTAGACTATGGCTACACCTTC.

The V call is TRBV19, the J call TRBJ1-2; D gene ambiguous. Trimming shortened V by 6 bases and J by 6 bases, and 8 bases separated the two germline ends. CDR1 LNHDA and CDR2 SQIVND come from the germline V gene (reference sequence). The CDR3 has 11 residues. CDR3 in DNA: TGTGCCAGTAGCTTCGGGGATGGCTACACCTTC. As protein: CASSFGDGYTF.

The CDR3: CASSLEVGDTEAFF. Here the CDR3 DNA reads TGTGCCAGCAGCTTAGAGGTCGGGGACACTGAAGCTTTCTTT. The V call is TRBV7-3, the J call TRBJ1-1; D remains unclear. Germline values: CDR1 SGHTA, CDR2 FQGTGA. The CDR3 is 14 residues long. V lost 2 bases and J 3 bases, leaving 10 bases between the germline ends.

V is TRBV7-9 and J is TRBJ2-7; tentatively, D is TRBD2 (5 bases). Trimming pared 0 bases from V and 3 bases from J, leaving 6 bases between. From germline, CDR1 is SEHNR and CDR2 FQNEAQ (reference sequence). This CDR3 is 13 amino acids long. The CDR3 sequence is CASSLAGSYEQYF. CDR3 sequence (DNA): TGTGCCAGCAGCTTAGCGGGGAGCTACGAGCAGTACTTC.

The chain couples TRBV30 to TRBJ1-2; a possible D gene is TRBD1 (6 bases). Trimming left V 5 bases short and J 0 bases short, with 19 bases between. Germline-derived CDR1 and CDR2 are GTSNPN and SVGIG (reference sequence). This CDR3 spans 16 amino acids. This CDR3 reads CAWDGGMGPPNYGYTF. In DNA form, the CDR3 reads TGTGCCTGGGATGGGGGCATGGGGCCTCCTAACTATGGCTACACCTTC.

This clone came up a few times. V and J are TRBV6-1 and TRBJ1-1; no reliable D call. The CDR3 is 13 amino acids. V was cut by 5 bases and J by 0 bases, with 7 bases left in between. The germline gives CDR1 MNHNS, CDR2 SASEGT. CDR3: CASSPQLNTEAFF. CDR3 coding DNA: TGTGCCAGCAGTCCCCAGTTGAACACTGAAGCTTTCTTT.

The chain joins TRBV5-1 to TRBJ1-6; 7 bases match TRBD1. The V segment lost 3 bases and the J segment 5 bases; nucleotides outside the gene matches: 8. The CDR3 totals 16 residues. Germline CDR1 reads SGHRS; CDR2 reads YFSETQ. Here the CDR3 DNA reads TGCGCCAGCAGCTCATCAGGGGGGACCAATAATTCACCCCTCCACTTT. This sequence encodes CASSSSGGTNNSPLHF.

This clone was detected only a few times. DNA for the CDR3: TGTGCCAGCAGCTTAACAGGGGAAAATGAGCAGTTCTTC. Encoded protein: CASSLTGENEQFF. The chain carries TRBV7-3 and TRBJ2-1; tentative D call: TRBD1 (5 bases). The V end lost 0 bases, the J end lost 7 bases, and 7 bases lay between the germline ends. Germline CDR1 SGHTA, CDR2 FQGTGA. The CDR3 has 13 amino acids.

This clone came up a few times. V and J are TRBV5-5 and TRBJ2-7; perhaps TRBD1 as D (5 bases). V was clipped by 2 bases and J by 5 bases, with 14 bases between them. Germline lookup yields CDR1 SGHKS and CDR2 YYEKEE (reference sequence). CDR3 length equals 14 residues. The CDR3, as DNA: TGTGCCAGCAGCTTATCGGACATCCTAAACGAGCAGTACTTC. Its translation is CASSLSDILNEQYF.

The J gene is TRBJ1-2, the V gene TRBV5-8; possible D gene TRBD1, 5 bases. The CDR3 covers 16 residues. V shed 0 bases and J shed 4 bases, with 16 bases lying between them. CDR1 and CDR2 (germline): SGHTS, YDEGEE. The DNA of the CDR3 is TGTGCCAGCAGCTTGGGGACACTCGACATTCCCTATGGCTACACCTTC. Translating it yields CASSLGTLDIPYGYTF.

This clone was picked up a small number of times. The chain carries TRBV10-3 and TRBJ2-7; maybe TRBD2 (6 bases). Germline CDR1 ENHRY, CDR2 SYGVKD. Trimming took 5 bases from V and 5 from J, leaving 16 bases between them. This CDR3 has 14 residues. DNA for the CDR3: TGTGCCATCAGTTTGACGGGAGTATCGAACGAGCAGTACTTC. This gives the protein CAISLTGVSNEQYF.

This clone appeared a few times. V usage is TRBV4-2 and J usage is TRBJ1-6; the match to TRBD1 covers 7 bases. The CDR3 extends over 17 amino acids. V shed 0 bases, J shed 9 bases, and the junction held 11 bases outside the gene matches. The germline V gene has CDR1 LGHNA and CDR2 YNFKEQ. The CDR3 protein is CASSQDSSGGQISPLHF. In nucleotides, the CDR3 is TGTGCCAGCAGCCAAGATAGTTCAGGGGGGCAAATTTCACCCCTCCACTTT.

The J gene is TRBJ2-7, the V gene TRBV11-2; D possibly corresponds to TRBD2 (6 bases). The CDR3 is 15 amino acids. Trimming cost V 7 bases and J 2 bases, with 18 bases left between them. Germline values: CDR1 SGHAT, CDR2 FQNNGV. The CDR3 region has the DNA TGTGCCAGCACCCCCCTTATGGGGGGAGCCTACGAGCAGTACTTC. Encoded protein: CASTPLMGGAYEQYF.

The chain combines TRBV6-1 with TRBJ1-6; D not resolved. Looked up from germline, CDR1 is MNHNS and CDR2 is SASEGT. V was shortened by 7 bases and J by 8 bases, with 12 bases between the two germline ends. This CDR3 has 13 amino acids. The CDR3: CASIWESDSPLHF. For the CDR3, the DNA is TGTGCCAGCATTTGGGAGAGTGATTCACCCCTCCACTTT.

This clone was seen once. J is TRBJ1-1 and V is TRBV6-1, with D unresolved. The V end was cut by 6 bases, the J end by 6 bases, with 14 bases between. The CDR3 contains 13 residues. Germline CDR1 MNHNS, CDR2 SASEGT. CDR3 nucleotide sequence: TGTGCCAGCAGGGTTAACGGACTGGCTGAAGCTTTCTTT. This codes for CASRVNGLAEAFF.

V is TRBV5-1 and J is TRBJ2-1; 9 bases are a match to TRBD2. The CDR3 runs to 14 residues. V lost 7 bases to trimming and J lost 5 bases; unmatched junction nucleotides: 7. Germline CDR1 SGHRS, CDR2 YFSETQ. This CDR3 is CASAGTSRNNEQFF. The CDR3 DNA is TGCGCCAGCGCCGGGACTAGCAGAAACAATGAGCAGTTCTTC.

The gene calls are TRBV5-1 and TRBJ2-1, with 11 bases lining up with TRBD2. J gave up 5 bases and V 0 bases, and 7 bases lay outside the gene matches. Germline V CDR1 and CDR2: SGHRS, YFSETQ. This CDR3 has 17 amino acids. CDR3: CASSLDSSGGLNNEQFF. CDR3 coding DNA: TGCGCCAGCAGCTTGGACTCTAGCGGGGGGTTGAACAATGAGCAGTTCTTC.

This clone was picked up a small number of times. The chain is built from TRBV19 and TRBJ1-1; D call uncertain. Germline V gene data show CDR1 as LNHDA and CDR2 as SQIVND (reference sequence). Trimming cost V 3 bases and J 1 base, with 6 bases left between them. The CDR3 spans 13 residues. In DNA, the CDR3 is TGTGCCAGTAGTATCACGGGGAACACTGAAGCTTTCTTT. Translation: CASSITGNTEAFF.

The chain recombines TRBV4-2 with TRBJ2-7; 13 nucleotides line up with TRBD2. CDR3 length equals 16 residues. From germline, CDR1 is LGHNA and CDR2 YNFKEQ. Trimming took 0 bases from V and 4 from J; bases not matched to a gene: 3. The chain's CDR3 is CASSQDWTSGSYEQYF. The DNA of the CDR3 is TGTGCCAGCAGCCAAGATTGGACTAGCGGGAGTTACGAGCAGTACTTC.

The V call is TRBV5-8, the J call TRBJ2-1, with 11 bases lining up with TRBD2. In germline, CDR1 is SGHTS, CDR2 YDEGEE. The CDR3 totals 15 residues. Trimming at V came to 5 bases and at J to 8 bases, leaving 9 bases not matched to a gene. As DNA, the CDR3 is TGTGCCAGCAGTTTTAGCGGGAGGGCTAGGGATGAGCAGTTCTTC. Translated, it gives CASSFSGRARDEQFF.

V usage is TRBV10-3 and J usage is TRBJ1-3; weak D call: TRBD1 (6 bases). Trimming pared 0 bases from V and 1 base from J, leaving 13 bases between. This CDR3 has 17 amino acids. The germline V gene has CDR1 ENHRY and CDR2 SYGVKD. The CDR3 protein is CAISESAQGMSGNTIYF. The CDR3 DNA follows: TGTGCCATCAGTGAGTCGGCACAGGGAATGTCTGGAAACACCATATATTTT.

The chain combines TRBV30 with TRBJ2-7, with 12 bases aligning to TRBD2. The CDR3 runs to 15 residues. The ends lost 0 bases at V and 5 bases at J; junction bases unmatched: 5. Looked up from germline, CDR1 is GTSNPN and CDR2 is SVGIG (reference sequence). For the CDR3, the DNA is TGTGCCTGGAGTGTTGGGGCTAGCGGGGGGGACGAGCAGTACTTC. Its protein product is CAWSVGASGGDEQYF.

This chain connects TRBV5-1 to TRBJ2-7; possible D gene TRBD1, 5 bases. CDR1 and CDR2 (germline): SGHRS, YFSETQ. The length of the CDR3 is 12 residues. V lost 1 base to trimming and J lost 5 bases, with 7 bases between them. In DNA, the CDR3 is TGCGCCAGCAGCTTGCAGGGAAACGAGCAGTACTTC. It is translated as CASSLQGNEQYF.